The 27 T cell receptor beta chains reported below all come from one sample, sequenced in a study of T-cell memory formation after mild COVID-19. MiXCR, applied by TCRdb to the 5' RACE reads, yields one record per CDR3 protein. The sample has under 550,000 distinct CDR3 sequences; approximately 19% are singletons. Sequencing input: PBMCs or a T cell subset sorted from them (not recorded which). The receptors were sampled from a young man who had mild COVID-19 (a few samples of this study predate the infection). Cell type and time point are not known.

This clonotype has a handful of counts. The chain has TRBV6-1 and TRBJ1-5; D may be TRBD1 (6 bases). The CDR3 contains 14 residues. Trimming stripped 9 bases from V and 0 bases from J, with 12 bases between. Germline assignment: CDR1 MNHNS and CDR2 SASEGT. The CDR3 region is CASREGGSNQPQHF. CDR3 DNA: TGTGCCAGTCGCGAAGGGGGTAGCAATCAGCCCCAGCATTTT.

The chain employs TRBV10-3 and TRBJ2-1; 9 bases align to TRBD1. CDR1 and CDR2 (germline): ENHRY, SYGVKD. This CDR3 has 15 residues. The J segment lost 3 bases and the V segment lost 8 bases, leaving 8 bases of the junction unmatched. The CDR3 is CAIGDWDRVYNEQFF. The CDR3 bases are TGTGCCATCGGGGATTGGGACAGGGTCTACAATGAGCAGTTCTTC.

J is TRBJ1-6 and V is TRBV9, with D unclear. The CDR3 totals 14 residues. Germline V lookup: CDR1 SGDLS, CDR2 YYNGEE. Trimming removed 0 bases at V and 4 bases at J, with 5 bases between. CDR3 nucleotide sequence: TGTGCCAGCAGCGTAGGGGGTTATAATTCACCCCTCCACTTT. Protein product: CASSVGGYNSPLHF.

This clonotype came up a few times. The rearrangement uses TRBV7-9 and TRBJ2-7; the D is unclear. CDR1 is SEHNR, CDR2 FQNEAQ, per germline (reference sequence). This CDR3 contains 14 residues. Trimming removed 6 bases from V and 0 bases from J, with 12 bases in between. The CDR3 loop reads CASSFPSYSYEQYF. The CDR3 DNA reads as TGTGCCAGCAGTTTCCCCTCCTACTCCTACGAGCAGTACTTC.

CDR3 in amino acids: CASSLAAGIGNTIYF. In DNA form, the CDR3 reads TGTGCCAGCAGCTTAGCGGCAGGGATCGGAAACACCATATATTTT. The chain links TRBV7-2 to TRBJ1-3, with a tentative D call TRBD1 (5 bases). Germline V gene sequence: CDR1 SGHTA, CDR2 FQGNSA. The V and J ends lost 0 bases and 4 bases respectively, with 10 bases between them. The CDR3 covers 15 residues.

CDR3 amino acids: CAWNGGAGGYTF. As DNA, the CDR3 is TGTGCCTGGAACGGTGGGGCGGGTGGCTACACCTTC. The chain combines TRBV30 with TRBJ1-2, with TRBD1 as a possible D gene (5 bases). CDR1 and CDR2 from the germline V gene are GTSNPN and SVGIG (reference sequence). The V and J ends lost 4 bases and 7 bases respectively, with 13 bases between them. The CDR3 has 12 residues.

DNA for the CDR3: TGTGCCAGCAGTGATCCGGGACAGGGCAAGAATCAGCCCCAGCATTTT. It yields the protein CASSDPGQGKNQPQHF. The rearrangement uses TRBV6-1 and TRBJ1-5, with 9 bases aligning to TRBD1. The CDR3 contains 16 residues. The germline V gene has CDR1 MNHNS and CDR2 SASEGT. The V segment lost 3 bases and the J segment 4 bases; nucleotides outside the gene matches: 7.

The V gene is TRBV6-2 or TRBV6-3, the J gene TRBJ1-6; D gene ambiguous. The CDR3 is 15 amino acids. V was shortened by 6 bases and J by 9 bases, with 18 bases between the two germline ends. CDR1 is MNHEY and CDR2 is SVGEGT in the germline V gene. The CDR3 protein is CASSRGKGPSSPLHF. As DNA, the CDR3 is TGTGCCAGCAGCCGCGGCAAGGGCCCTTCTTCACCCCTCCACTTT.

V usage is TRBV5-1 and J usage is TRBJ2-5, with a tentative D call TRBD1 (5 bases). This CDR3 has 14 amino acids. Deletions cut 4 bases from V and 5 bases from J, with 15 bases between. Germline lookup yields CDR1 SGHRS and CDR2 YFSETQ. The CDR3 DNA is TGCGCCAGCAGCCGTATGGGGCAGTCGGAGACCCAGTACTTC. It yields the protein CASSRMGQSETQYF.

V gene TRBV6-2 or TRBV6-3 combines with J gene TRBJ2-3; D might be TRBD1 (5 bases). Germline CDR1 reads MNHEY; CDR2 reads SVGEGT. The V gene lost 7 bases and the J gene lost 6 bases, with 17 bases spanning the gap. The CDR3 is 14 amino acids. For the CDR3, the DNA is TGTGCCAGCACCCAGACAGTTGTTCCCGATACGCAGTATTTT. Translation gives CASTQTVVPDTQYF.

This clonotype occurred a few times. The rearrangement joins TRBV6-5 to TRBJ1-3, with D possibly matching TRBD1 (6 bases). The CDR3 runs 18 residues. V dropped 4 bases and J dropped 0 bases, with 19 bases sitting between them. Per the germline V gene, CDR1 is MNHEY and CDR2 is SVGAGI. CDR3 protein: CASSSHLPTGFSGNTIYF. CDR3 coding DNA: TGTGCCAGCAGTTCTCACCTTCCGACAGGCTTCTCTGGAAACACCATATATTTT.

The rearrangement links TRBV3-1 to TRBJ2-5, with D tentatively TRBD1 (6 bases). The CDR3 has 14 residues. Deletions cut 4 bases from V and 4 bases from J, with 13 bases between. The germline gives CDR1 LGHDT, CDR2 YNNKEL (reference sequence). The CDR3, as DNA: TGTGCCAGCAGCCTCACAGGGAATCGAGAGACCCAGTACTTC. This codes for CASSLTGNRETQYF.

This clonotype was observed a handful of times. CDR3: CASSQDVVGSRERNEQFF. CDR3 sequence (DNA): TGTGCCAGCAGCCAAGATGTGGTAGGGTCCAGGGAGCGCAATGAGCAGTTCTTC. This chain joins TRBV14 and TRBJ2-1; possibly TRBD1 or TRBD2 for D (5 bases each). Germline assignment: CDR1 SGHDN and CDR2 FVKESK. V was trimmed by 0 bases and J by 6 bases, leaving 21 bases between them. The CDR3 is 18 amino acids.

This chain connects TRBV30 to TRBJ1-1; D is undetermined. Trimming removed 2 bases at V and 6 bases at J, with 10 bases between. Germline CDR1 reads GTSNPN; CDR2 reads SVGIG (reference sequence). This CDR3 region has 12 residues. Written as DNA, the CDR3 is TGTGCCTGGAGTCTGTACCAATCTGAAGCTTTCTTT. It specifies CAWSLYQSEAFF.

This chain uses TRBV4-3 with TRBJ1-4; D is uncertain. Trimming cost V 0 bases and J 1 base, with 15 bases left between them. Germline V gene lookup returns CDR1 LGHNA and CDR2 YSLEER. This CDR3 comprises 18 residues. This chain's CDR3 is CASSQDPPRWQTNEKLFF. The DNA for the CDR3 is TGCGCCAGCAGCCAAGATCCCCCCCGGTGGCAAACTAATGAAAAACTGTTTTTT.

The V call is TRBV7-2, the J call TRBJ2-3, with D uncertain. CDR3 length equals 14 residues. Germline values: CDR1 SGHTA, CDR2 FQGNSA. V shed 5 bases and J shed 1 base, with 10 bases lying between them. The CDR3 nucleotides are TGTGCCAGCAGCCTCGACGTTGGCACAGATACGCAGTATTTT. Protein product: CASSLDVGTDTQYF.

The J gene is TRBJ2-3, the V gene TRBV5-1; TRBD1 agrees at 10 bases. Trimming cost V 3 bases and J 5 bases; bases outside gene matches: 6. The CDR3 consists of 15 residues. Germline assignment: CDR1 SGHRS and CDR2 YFSETQ. The DNA of the CDR3 is TGCGCCAGCAGCTACACCGGGACAGGGGAAGATACGCAGTATTTT. Its protein product is CASSYTGTGEDTQYF.

The CDR3 is CASSEGDMRGEKLFF. The CDR3 coding sequence is TGTGCCAGCAGCGAGGGGGACATGAGAGGTGAAAAACTGTTTTTT. The chain is built from TRBV9 and TRBJ1-4, with a possible D match to TRBD1 (6 bases). With 3 bases removed from V and 7 bases from J, the gap between germline ends came to 16 bases. Germline V lookup: CDR1 SGDLS, CDR2 YYNGEE. This CDR3 contains 15 residues.

This clonotype was seen a handful of times. The chain carries TRBV20-1 and TRBJ2-5; the D gene is possibly TRBD1 (6 bases). Looked up from germline, CDR1 is DFQATT and CDR2 is SNEGSKA (reference sequence). Trimming took 5 bases from V and 1 from J, leaving 11 bases between them. CDR3 size: 13 residues. This CDR3 reads CSAGRDIQETQYF. The CDR3 coding sequence is TGCAGTGCTGGCCGGGACATCCAAGAGACCCAGTACTTC.

This rearrangement joins TRBV9 to TRBJ1-2, with D maybe TRBD1 (6 bases). CDR3 length: 16 amino acids. CDR1 and CDR2 from the germline V gene are SGDLS and YYNGEE. V dropped 0 bases and J dropped 4 bases, with 16 bases sitting between them. The CDR3 DNA is TGTGCCAGCAGCGTAGACGAGGGCACAGGGACCTATGGCTACACCTTC. Encoded protein: CASSVDEGTGTYGYTF.

This sequence joins TRBV6-6 and TRBJ2-1, with D perhaps matching TRBD1 (7 bases). The CDR3 runs 14 residues. With 0 bases removed from V and 9 bases from J, the gap between germline ends came to 12 bases. CDR1 and CDR2 from the germline V gene are MNHNY and SVGAGI (reference sequence). CDR3 DNA: TGTGCCAGCAGTTACTCGACCAGGGGGGCTGAGCAGTTCTTC. It encodes CASSYSTRGAEQFF.

V is TRBV27 and J is TRBJ1-3, with 9 nucleotides matching TRBD1. V shed 5 bases, J shed 4 bases, and the junction held 6 bases outside the gene matches. This CDR3 is built from 15 residues. Germline CDR1 is MNHEY and CDR2 is SMNVEV (reference sequence). The CDR3 loop is CASSVDRGDGNTIYF. The CDR3 DNA reads as TGTGCCAGCAGTGTGGACAGGGGAGACGGAAACACCATATATTTT.

CDR3 protein: CASVQGSNQPQHF. The CDR3 DNA follows: TGTGCCAGTGTACAGGGAAGCAATCAGCCCCAGCATTTT. V is TRBV19 and J is TRBJ1-5; TRBD1 might be the D (6 bases). The CDR3 runs to 13 residues. Germline CDR1 is LNHDA and CDR2 is SQIVND (reference sequence). V was pared by 8 bases and J by 1 base, with 9 bases between.

This chain joins TRBV14 and TRBJ2-7; D may be TRBD2 (5 bases). CDR3 size: 15 residues. Germline CDR1 SGHDN, CDR2 FVKESK. V lost 3 bases and J 0 bases, leaving 12 bases between the germline ends. This chain's CDR3 is CASSHGYEGSYEQYF. The CDR3 DNA reads TGTGCCAGCAGCCACGGGTATGAGGGCTCCTACGAGCAGTACTTC. Drawing the rest from reference TRBV14 and TRBJ2-7, the complete variable domain is EAGVTQFPSHSVIEKGQTVTLRCDPISGHDNLYWYRRVMGKEIKFLLHFVKESKQDESGMPNNRFLAERTGGTYSTLKVQPAELEDSGVYFCASSHGYEGSYEQYFGPGTRLTVT.

The table lists this clonotype with many counts. The chain combines TRBV27 with TRBJ2-3, with 8 bases fitting TRBD1. V trimming: 5 bases; J trimming: 4 bases; junction bases outside the gene matches: 8. Germline V gene data show CDR1 as MNHEY and CDR2 as SMNVEV (reference sequence). CDR3 length equals 15 residues. In DNA, the CDR3 is TGTGCCAGCAGTCGCCGACAGGGGCTTTCAGATACGCAGTATTTT. Amino acid sequence: CASSRRQGLSDTQYF.

The chain links TRBV3-1 to TRBJ2-3; no reliable D call. CDR1 and CDR2 from the germline V gene are LGHDT and YNNKEL (reference sequence). The V end was cut by 0 bases, the J end by 0 bases, with 10 bases between. The CDR3 extends over 16 amino acids. The CDR3 DNA is TGTGCCAGCAGCCAAGAGTACGGCAGGAGCACAGATACGCAGTATTTT. Translating it yields CASSQEYGRSTDTQYF.

Many counts were recorded for this clonotype. This chain links TRBV7-9 with TRBJ2-1; TRBD1 agrees at 8 bases. Trimming took 3 bases from V and 8 from J; bases not matched to a gene: 9. Germline-derived CDR1 and CDR2 are SEHNR and FQNEAQ (reference sequence). There are 15 residues in the CDR3. The CDR3 loop reads CASSFQGAFSDEQFF. The DNA for the CDR3 is TGTGCCAGCAGCTTCCAGGGGGCGTTTAGCGATGAGCAGTTCTTC.